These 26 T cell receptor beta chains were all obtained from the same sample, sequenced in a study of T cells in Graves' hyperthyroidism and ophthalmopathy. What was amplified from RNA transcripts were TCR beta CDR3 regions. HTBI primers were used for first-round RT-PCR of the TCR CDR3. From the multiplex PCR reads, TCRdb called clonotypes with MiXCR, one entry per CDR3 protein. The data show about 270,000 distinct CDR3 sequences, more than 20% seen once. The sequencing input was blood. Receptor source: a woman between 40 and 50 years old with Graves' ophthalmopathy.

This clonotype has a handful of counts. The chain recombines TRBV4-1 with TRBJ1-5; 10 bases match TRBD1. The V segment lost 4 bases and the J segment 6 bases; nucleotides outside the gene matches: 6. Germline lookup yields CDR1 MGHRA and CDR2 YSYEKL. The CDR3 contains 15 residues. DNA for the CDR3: TGCGCCAGCAGCCGAGACAGGGGGCCGAGTCAGCCCCAGCATTTT. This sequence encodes CASSRDRGPSQPQHF.

DNA for the CDR3: TGTGCCAGTACCCACGGGAACCCATCATATGGCTACACCTTC. It is translated as CASTHGNPSYGYTF. The V gene is TRBV6-1, the J gene TRBJ1-2; D gene ambiguous. The V and J ends lost 9 bases and 5 bases respectively, with 19 bases between them. This CDR3 is 14 amino acids long. Germline loops: CDR1 MNHNS, CDR2 SASEGT.

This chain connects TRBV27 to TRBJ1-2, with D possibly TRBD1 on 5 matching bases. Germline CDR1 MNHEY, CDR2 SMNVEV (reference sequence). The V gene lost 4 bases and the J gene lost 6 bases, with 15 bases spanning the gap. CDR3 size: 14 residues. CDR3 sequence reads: CASSYPGTEHGYTF. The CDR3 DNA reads TGTGCCAGCAGTTACCCTGGGACCGAACATGGCTACACCTTC.

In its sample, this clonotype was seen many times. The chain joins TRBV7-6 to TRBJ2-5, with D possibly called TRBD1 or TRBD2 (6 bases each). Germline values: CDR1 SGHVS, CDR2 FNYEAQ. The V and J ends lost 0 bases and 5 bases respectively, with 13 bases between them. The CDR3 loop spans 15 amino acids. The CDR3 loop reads CASSLAAGAGETQYF. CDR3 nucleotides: TGTGCCAGCAGCTTAGCAGCAGGGGCGGGGGAGACCCAGTACTTC. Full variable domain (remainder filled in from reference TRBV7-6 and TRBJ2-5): GAGVSQSPRYKVTKRGQDVALRCDPISGHVSLYWYRQALGQGPEFLTYFNYEAQQDKSGLPNDRFSAERPEGSISTLTIQRTEQRDSAMYRCASSLAAGAGETQYFGPGTRLLVL.

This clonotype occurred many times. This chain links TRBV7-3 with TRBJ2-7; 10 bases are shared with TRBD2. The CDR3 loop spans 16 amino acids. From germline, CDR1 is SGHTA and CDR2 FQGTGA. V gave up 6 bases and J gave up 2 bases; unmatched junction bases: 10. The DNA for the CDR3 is TGTGCCAGCAGATCCACCGGGACTAGCGCCGCCTACGAGCAGTACTTC. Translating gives CASRSTGTSAAYEQYF. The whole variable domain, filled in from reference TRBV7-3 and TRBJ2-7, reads GAGVSQTPSNKVTEKGKYVELRCDPISGHTALYWYRQSLGQGPEFLIYFQGTGAADDSGLPNDRFFAVRPEGSVSTLKIQRTERGDSAVYLCASRSTGTSAAYEQYFGPGTRLTVT.

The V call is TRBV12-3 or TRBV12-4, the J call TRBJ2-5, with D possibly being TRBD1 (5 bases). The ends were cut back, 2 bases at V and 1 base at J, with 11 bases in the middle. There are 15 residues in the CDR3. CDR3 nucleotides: TGTGCCAGCAGTTTACTTTCGACAGCCCAAGAGACCCAGTACTTC. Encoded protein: CASSLLSTAQETQYF.

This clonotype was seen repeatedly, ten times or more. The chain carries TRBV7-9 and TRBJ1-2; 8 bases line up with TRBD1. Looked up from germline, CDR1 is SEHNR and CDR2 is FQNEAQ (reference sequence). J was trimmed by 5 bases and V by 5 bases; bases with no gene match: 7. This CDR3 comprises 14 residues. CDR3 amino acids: CASSLQQGGYGYTF. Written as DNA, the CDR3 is TGTGCCAGCAGCCTTCAACAGGGGGGGTATGGCTACACCTTC.

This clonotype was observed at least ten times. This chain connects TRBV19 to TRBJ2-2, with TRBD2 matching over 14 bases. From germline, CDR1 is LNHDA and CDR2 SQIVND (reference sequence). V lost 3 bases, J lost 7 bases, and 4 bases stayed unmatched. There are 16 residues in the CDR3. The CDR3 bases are TGTGCCAGTAGTATCCGGGGACTAGCGGGAGACGGGGAGCTGTTTTTT. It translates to CASSIRGLAGDGELFF. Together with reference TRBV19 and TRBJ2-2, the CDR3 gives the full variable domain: DGGITQSPKYLFRKEGQNVTLSCEQNLNHDAMYWYRQDPGQGLRLIYYSQIVNDFQKGDIAEGYSVSREKKESFPLTVTSAQKNPTAFYLCASSIRGLAGDGELFFGEGSRLTVL.

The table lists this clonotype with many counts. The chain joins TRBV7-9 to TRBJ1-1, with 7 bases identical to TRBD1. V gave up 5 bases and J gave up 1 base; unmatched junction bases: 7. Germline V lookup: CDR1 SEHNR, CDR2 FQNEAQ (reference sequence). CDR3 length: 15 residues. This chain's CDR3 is CASSIPQGWNTEAFF. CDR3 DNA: TGTGCCAGCAGCATCCCACAGGGGTGGAACACTGAAGCTTTCTTT.

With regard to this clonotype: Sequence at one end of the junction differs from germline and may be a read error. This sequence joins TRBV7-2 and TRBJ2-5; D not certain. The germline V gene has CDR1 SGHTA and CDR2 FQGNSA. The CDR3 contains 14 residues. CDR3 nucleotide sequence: TGTGCCAGCAGAGCGCAGCGTGGCCAAGAGACACAGTACTTC. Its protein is CASRAQRGQETQYF. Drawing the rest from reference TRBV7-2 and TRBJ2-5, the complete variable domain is GAGVSQSPSNKVTEKGKDVELRCDPISGHTALYWYRQSLGQGLEFLIYFQGNSAPDKSGLPSDRFSAERTGGSVSTLTIQRTQQEDSAVYLCASRAQRGQETQYFGPGTRLLVL.

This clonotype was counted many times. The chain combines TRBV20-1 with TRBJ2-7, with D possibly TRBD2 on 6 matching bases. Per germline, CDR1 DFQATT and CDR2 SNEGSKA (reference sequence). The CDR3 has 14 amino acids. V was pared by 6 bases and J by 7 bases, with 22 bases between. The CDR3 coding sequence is TGCAGTGCCAATGGGCAGGGTACAGCGGGTGAGCAGTACTTC. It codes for CSANGQGTAGEQYF.

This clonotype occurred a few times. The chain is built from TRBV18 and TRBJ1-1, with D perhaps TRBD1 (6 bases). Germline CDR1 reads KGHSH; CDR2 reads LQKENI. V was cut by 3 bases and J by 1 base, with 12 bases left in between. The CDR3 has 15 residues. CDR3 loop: CASSPSGTRNTEAFF. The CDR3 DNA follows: TGTGCCAGCTCACCCTCCGGGACAAGGAACACTGAAGCTTTCTTT.

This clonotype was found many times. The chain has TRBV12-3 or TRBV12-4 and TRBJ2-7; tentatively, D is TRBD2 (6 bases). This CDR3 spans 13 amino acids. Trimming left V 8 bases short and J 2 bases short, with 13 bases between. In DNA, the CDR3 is TGTGCCAGCTATGAGTGGGGGGCCTACGAGCAGTACTTC. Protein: CASYEWGAYEQYF.

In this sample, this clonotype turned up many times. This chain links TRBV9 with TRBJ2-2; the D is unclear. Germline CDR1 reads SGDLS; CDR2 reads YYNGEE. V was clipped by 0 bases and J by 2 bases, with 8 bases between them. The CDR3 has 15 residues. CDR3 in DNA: TGTGCCAGCAGCGTAGGTTCCCATAACACCGGGGAGCTGTTTTTT. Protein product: CASSVGSHNTGELFF.

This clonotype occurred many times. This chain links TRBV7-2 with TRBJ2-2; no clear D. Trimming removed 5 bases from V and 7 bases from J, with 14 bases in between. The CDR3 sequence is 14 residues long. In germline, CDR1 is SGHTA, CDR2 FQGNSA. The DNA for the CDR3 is TGTGCCAGCAGCCCAGCTCCTAGTTTCGGGGAGCTGTTTTTT. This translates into CASSPAPSFGELFF.

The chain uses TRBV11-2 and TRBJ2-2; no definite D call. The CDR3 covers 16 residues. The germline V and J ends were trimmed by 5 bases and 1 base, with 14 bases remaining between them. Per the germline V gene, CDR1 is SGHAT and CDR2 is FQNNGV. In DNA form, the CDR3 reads TGTGCCAGCAGCCCCACGGTTACTCAGAACACCGGGGAGCTGTTTTTT. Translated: CASSPTVTQNTGELFF.

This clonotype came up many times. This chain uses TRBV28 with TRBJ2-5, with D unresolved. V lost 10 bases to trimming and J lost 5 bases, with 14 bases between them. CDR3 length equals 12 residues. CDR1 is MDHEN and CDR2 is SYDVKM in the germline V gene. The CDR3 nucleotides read TGTGCCACCGGCCCGGCACGGGAGACCCAGTACTTC. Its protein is CATGPARETQYF.

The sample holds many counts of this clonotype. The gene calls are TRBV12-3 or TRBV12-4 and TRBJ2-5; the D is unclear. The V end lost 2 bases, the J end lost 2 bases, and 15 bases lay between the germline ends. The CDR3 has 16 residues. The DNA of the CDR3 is TGTGCCAGCAGTTTATCTTCTAGGTTACCGCAAGAGACCCAGTACTTC. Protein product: CASSLSSRLPQETQYF.

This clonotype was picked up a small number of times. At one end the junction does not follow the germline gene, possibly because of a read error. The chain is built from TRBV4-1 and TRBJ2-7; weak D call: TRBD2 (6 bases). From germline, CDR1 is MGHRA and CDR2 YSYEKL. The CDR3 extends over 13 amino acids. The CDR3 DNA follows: TGCGCCTGCAGCTTCGGGAGTAACTACGAGCAGTACTTC. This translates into CACSFGSNYEQYF.

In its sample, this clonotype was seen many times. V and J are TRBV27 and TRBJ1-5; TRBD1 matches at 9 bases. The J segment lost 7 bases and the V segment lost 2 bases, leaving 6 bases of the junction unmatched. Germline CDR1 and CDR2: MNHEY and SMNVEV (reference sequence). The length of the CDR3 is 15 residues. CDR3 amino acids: CASSLTGGARQPQHF. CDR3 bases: TGTGCCAGCAGTTTAACAGGGGGCGCGAGACAGCCCCAGCATTTT.

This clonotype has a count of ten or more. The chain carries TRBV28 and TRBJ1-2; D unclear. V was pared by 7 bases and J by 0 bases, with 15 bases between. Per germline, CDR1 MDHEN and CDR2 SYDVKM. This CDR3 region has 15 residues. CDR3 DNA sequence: TGTGCCAGCATTGACTTTGGGGAAGCTAACTATGGCTACACCTTC. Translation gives CASIDFGEANYGYTF.

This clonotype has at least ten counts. CDR3 nucleotide sequence: TGTGCCAGCAGCCAAGAAGACCAGAAAAACATTCAGTACTTC. Protein product: CASSQEDQKNIQYF. The V and J genes are TRBV3-1 and TRBJ2-4; D is undetermined. Looked up from germline, CDR1 is LGHDT and CDR2 is YNNKEL (reference sequence). The CDR3 consists of 14 residues. The ends were cut back, 0 bases at V and 4 bases at J, with 7 bases in the middle. Supplemented by reference TRBV3-1 and TRBJ2-4, the full variable domain reads DTAVSQTPKYLVTQMGNDKSIKCEQNLGHDTMYWYKQDSKKFLKIMFSYNNKELIINETVPNRFSPKSPDKAHLNLHINSLELGDSAVYFCASSQEDQKNIQYFGAGTRLSVL.

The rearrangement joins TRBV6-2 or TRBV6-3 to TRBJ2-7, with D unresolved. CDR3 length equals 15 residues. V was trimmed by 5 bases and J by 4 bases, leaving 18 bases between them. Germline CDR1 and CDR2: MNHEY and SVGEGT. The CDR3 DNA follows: TGTGCCAGCAGTGATCCTCGTTTGGCCGGATACGAGCAGTACTTC. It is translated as CASSDPRLAGYEQYF.

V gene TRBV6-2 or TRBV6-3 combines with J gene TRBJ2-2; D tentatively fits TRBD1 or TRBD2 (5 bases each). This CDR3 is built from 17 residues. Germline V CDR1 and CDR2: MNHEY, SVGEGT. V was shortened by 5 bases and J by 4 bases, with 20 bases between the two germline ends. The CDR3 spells CASSLGDGAMSTGELFF. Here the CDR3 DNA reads TGTGCCAGCAGTCTTGGAGACGGGGCTATGAGCACCGGGGAGCTGTTTTTT.

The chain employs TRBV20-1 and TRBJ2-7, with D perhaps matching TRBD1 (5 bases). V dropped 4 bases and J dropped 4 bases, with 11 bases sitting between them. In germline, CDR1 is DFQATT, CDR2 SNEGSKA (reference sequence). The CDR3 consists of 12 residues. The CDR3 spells CSAKTAPYEQYF. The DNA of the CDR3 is TGCAGTGCTAAGACAGCGCCGTACGAGCAGTACTTC.

This chain's CDR3 is CASSHGRAVFSSEQYF. The CDR3 DNA reads TGTGCCAGCAGCCATGGGAGGGCCGTGTTTTCATCCGAGCAGTACTTC. V is TRBV25-1 and J is TRBJ2-7; TRBD2 aligns across 7 bases. The CDR3 loop spans 16 amino acids. The J segment lost 6 bases and the V segment lost 6 bases, leaving 17 bases of the junction unmatched. Germline CDR1 and CDR2: MGHDK and SYGVNS.